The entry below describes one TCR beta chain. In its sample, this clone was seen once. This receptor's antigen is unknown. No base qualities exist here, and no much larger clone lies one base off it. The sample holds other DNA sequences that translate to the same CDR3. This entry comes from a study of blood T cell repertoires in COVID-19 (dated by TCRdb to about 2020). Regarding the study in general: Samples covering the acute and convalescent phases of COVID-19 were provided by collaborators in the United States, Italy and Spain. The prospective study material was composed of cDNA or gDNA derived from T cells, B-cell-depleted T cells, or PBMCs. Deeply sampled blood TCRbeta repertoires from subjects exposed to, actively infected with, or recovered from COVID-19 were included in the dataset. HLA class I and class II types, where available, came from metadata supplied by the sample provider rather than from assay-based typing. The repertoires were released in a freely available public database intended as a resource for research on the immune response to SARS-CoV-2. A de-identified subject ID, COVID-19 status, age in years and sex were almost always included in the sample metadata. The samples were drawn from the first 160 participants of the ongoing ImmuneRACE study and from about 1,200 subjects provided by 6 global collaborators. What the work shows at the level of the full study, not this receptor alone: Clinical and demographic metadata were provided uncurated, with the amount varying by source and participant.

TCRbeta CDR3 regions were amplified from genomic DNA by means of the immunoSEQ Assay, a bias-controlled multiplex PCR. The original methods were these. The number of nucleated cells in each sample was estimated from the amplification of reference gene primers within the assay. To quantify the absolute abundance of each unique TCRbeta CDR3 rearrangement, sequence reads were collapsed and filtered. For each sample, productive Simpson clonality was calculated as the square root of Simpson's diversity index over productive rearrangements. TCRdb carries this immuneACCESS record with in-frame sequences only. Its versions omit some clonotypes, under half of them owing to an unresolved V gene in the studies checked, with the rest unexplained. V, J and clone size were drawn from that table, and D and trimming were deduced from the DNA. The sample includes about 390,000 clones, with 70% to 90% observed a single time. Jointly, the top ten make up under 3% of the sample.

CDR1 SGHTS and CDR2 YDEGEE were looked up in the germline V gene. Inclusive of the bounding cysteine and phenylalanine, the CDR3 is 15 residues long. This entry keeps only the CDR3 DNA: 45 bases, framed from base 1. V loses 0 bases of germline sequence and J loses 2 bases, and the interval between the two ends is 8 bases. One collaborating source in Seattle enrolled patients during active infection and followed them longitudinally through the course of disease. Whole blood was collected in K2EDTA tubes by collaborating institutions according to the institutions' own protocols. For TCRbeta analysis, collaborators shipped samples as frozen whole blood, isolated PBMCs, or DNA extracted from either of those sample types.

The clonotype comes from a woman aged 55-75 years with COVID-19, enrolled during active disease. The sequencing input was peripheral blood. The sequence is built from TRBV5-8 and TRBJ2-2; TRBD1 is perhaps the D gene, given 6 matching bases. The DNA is TGTGCCAGCAGCTTGGGGACAGCTAACACCGGGGAGCTGTTTTTT. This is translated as CASSLGTANTGELFF.